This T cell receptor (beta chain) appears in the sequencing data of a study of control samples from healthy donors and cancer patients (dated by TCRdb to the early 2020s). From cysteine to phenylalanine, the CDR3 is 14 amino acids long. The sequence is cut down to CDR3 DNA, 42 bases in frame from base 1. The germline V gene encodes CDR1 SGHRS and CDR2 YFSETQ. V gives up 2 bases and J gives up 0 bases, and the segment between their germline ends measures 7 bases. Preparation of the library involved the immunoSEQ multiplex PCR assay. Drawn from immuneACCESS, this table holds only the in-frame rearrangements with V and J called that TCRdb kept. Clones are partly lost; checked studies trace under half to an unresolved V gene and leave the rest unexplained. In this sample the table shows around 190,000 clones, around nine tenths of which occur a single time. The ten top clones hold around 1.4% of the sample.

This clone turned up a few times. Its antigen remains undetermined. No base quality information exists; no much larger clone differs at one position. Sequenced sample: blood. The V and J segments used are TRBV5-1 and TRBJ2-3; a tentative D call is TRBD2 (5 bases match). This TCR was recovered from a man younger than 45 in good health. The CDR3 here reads CASSLAESTDTQYF. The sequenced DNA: TGCGCCAGCAGCTTAGCGGAGAGCACAGATACGCAGTATTTT.